This T cell receptor (beta chain) is drawn from a study of shared clonotypes between healthy human individuals (dated by TCRdb to the early 2020s). Background for the entire study: The cohort included three men and a couple of women between 18 and 49 years of age. For each donor, three plates each were used for CD4 naive and CD4 memory, two plates were used for CD8 naive, and one plate was used for CD8 memory. The study deeply sequenced blood TCR repertoires of five healthy adults to estimate repertoire size and the extent of clonotype sharing between individuals. To increase sequencing depth and limit assay-specific biases, different laboratories used diverse techniques to prepare libraries and sequence TCR repertoires. Between about 0.8 and 9 billion PBMCs per donor were obtained by leukapheresis.

Points on this clone: Its binding antigen is unknown. The input lacks base qualities; no much larger clone sits a single base away.

Using the deep immunoSEQ assay, TCR CDR3 regions were amplified from genomic DNA by multiplex PCR. Extracted genomic DNA from each cell subset was distributed evenly across all wells of several immunoSEQ 96-well plates, and each plate was treated as a replicate. For sorted subsets, around 0.2 ug genomic DNA, equal to tens of thousands of T cell genomes, was loaded into each replicate PCR. The purified libraries were quantified using a Qubit 3.0 fluorometer, sized with a Bioanalyzer 2100, and then quantified again using the KAPA Library Quantification kit. Every immunoSEQ 96-well plate was sequenced on a separate single-read 150-cycle Illumina NextSeq 550 flow cell. In the original analysis: Because the immunoSEQ output included only junctional sequences and no quality scores, the filtering could not be the same as the filtering used for full-length reads. To assign V/J genes and CDR3, sequences were annotated against IMGT germline references using PyIR, a Python wrapper for IgBLAST v1.9. Reads were filtered out if the reads had weak V/J assignments (E-value above 1e-6), no CDR3, stop codons, out-of-frame junctions, or ambiguous translated residues. A V3J clonotype was defined by an identical inferred V gene, J gene, and CDR3 amino acid sequence. To compute the percentage overlap between repertoires, the number of shared unique clonotypes was divided by the size of the smaller repertoire. Richness of each repertoire was evaluated using RTK rarefaction, the Chao1 estimator, and Recon v2.1 estimates of unobserved clonotypes. OLGA was used to compute generation probabilities for all TCRbeta clonotypes that the gDNA method yielded from a few donors. The clones in this table, taken by TCRdb from immuneACCESS, are in-frame only. Not every clone is retained; where verified, under half of the shortfall comes from an unresolved V gene, and the cause of the rest is unknown. V and J calls plus clone size are reproduced from that table; the DNA served to infer D and trimming. The sample table shows approximately 2.5 million clones, and around 90% are seen once. The ten largest clones capture roughly 0.14% of the sample.

Including cysteine and phenylalanine, the CDR3 has 11 amino acids. Of all the DNA, just the CDR3 is kept, 33 bases in frame from base 1. CDR1 and CDR2 are read off the germline V gene as SQVTM and ANQGSEA. After removal of 4 bases from V and 8 bases from J, the junction retains 4 bases not matched to a gene. Overall study outcomes, separate from this receptor: Clonotypes shared by all four sorted-subset donors showed higher generation probabilities than non-shared clonotypes. Even with the large sequencing depth, rarefaction of the sorted-subset datasets indicated that sequencing was incomplete. Sampling was limited to blood, and TCR repertoires in tissue likely differ from TCR repertoires in blood. Estimated clonotype richness was generally larger for naive than for memory subsets. Across a few donors, 5% to 6% of naive CD4, approximately 3.5% of naive CD8, about 2.3% of memory CD4, and approximately 0.4% of memory CD8 clonotypes were shared. The small number of donors limited the genetic and exposure-history diversity represented. Pairwise subsampling indicated that sequencing depth was expected to affect the degree of clonotype sharing among donors.

The donors were healthy, HIV-negative adults who had no recently reported acute infections or vaccinations. Only Caucasian adults living in Nashville, Tennessee, USA were represented among the donors. Magnetic negative selection was used to enrich CD4+ T cells, after which naive cells were positively selected on CD45RA and the negative fraction became the memory subset. Blood was collected by leukapheresis, and PBMCs were isolated by Ficoll-Histopaque density gradient centrifugation and then cryopreserved in liquid nitrogen vapor phase. Analytical flow cytometry was used to check the purity and quantity of each magnetically sorted T cell population. Genomic DNA was isolated from each sorted fraction and quantified by UV absorbance on a Nanodrop 2000c.

The sequence links TRBV29-1 to TRBJ1-2; 7 of the junction bases match TRBD1. The sample comprised naive CD4+ T cells sorted from blood. The cell subset or site tag for this specimen amounts to: CD45RA+ positively selected. The sequence was obtained from a man between 18 and 35 years old in good health. The CDR3 has the sequence CSVGDSTGYTF. The DNA sequence follows: TGCAGCGTTGGGGACAGCACGGGCTACACCTTC.